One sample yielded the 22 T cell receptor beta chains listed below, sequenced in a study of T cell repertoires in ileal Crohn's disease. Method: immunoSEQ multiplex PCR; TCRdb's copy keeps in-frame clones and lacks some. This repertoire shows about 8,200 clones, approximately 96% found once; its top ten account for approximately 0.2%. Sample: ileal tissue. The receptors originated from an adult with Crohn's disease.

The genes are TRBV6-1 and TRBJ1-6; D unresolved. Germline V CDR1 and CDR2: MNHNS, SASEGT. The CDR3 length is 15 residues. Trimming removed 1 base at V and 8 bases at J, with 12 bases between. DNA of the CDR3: TGTGCCAGCAGTGAAGTTACACAGATCTATTCACCCCTCCACTTT. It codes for CASSEVTQIYSPLHF.

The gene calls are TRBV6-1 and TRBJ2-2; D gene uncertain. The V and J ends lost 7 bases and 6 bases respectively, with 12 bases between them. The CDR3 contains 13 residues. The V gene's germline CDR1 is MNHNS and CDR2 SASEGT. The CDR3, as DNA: TGTGCCAGCATGCGAGGCCTAGCCGGGGAGCTGTTTTTT. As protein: CASMRGLAGELFF.

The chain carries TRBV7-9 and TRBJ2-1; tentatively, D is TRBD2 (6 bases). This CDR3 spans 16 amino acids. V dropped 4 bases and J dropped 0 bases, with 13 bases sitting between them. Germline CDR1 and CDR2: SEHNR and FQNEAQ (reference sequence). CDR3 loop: CASSSRDSNSYNEQFF. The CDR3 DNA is TGTGCCAGCAGCTCTAGGGACTCCAACTCCTACAATGAGCAGTTCTTC.

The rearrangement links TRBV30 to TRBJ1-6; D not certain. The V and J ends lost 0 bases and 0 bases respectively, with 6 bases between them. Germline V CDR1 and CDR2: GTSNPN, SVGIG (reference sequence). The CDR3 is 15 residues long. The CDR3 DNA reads TGTGCCTGGAGTGTAGGGAGCTCCTATAATTCACCCCTCCACTTT. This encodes CAWSVGSSYNSPLHF.

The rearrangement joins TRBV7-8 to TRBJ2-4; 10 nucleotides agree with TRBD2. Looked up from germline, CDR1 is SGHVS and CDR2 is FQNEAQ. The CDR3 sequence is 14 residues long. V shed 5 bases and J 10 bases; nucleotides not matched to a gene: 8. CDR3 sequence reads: CASSHSSGGSIQYF. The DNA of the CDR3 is TGTGCCAGCAGCCATTCTAGCGGGGGTTCTATTCAGTACTTC.

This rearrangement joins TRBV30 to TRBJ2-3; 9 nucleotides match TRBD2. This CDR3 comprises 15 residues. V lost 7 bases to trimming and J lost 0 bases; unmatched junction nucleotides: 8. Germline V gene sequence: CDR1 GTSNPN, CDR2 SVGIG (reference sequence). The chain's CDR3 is CAYPRRGGSTDTQYF. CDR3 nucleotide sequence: TGTGCCTACCCCCGGCGGGGGGGGAGCACAGATACGCAGTATTTT. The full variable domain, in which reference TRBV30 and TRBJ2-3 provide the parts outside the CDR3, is SQTIHQWPATLVQPVGSPLSLECTVEGTSNPNLYWYRQAAGRGLQLLFYSVGIGQISSEVPQNLSASRPQDRQFILSSKKLLLSDSGFYLCAYPRRGGSTDTQYFGPGTRLTVL.

The CDR3, as DNA: TGTGCCAGCAGCCAAGATTGGGGCCTAGGAGAGGAGACCCAGTACTTC. This sequence encodes CASSQDWGLGEETQYF. This rearrangement joins TRBV4-2 to TRBJ2-5, with D possibly being TRBD1 (5 bases). V was clipped by 0 bases and J by 5 bases, with 16 bases between them. The CDR3 runs 16 residues. Germline V gives CDR1 LGHNA, CDR2 YNFKEQ.

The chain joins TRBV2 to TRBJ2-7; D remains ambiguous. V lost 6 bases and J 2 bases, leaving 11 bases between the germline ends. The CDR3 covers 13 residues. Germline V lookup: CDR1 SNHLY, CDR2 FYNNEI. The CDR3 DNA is TGTGCCAGCAGAACAGAAACTCCCTACGAGCAGTACTTC. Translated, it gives CASRTETPYEQYF. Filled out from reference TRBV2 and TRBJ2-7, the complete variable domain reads EPEVTQTPSHQVTQMGQEVILRCVPISNHLYFYWYRQILGQKVEFLVSFYNNEISEKSEIFDDQFSVERPDGSNFTLKIRSTKLEDSAMYFCASRTETPYEQYFGPGTRLTVT.

CDR3 loop: CASSLQGLGGDGYTF. DNA for the CDR3: TGTGCCAGCAGCTTACAGGGACTCGGAGGGGATGGCTACACCTTC. The V and J genes are TRBV7-2 and TRBJ1-2; possibly TRBD1 for D (5 bases). This CDR3 contains 15 residues. CDR1 SGHTA and CDR2 FQGNSA come from the germline V gene. V dropped 2 bases and J dropped 6 bases, with 16 bases sitting between them.

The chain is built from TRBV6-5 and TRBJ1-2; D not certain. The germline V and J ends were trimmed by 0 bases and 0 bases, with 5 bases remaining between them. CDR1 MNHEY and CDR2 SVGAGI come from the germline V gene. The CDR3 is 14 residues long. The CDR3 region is CASSYSTANYGYTF. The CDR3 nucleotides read TGTGCCAGCAGTTACTCAACAGCTAACTATGGCTACACCTTC.

In DNA, the CDR3 is TGTGCCAGCAGTACGATGACAGGGGACACAGATACGCAGTATTTT. It is translated as CASSTMTGDTDTQYF. This rearrangement joins TRBV6-5 to TRBJ2-3; 8 bases line up with TRBD1. This CDR3 has 15 amino acids. Germline values: CDR1 MNHEY, CDR2 SVGAGI. V dropped 5 bases and J dropped 2; count of bases not matched to a gene: 6.

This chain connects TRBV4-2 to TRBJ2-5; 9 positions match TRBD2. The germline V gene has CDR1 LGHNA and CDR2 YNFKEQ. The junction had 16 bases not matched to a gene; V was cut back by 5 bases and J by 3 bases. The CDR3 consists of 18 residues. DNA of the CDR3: TGTGCCAGCAGCTTAAGGAGGGCTAGCGGGGCTTCTGAAGAGACCCAGTACTTC. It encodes CASSLRRASGASEETQYF.

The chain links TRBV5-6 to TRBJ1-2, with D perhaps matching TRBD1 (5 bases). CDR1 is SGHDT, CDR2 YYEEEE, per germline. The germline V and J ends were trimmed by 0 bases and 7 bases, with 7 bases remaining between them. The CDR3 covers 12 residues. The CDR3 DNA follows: TGTGCCAGCAGCTTGGTGGGGGGTGGCTACACCTTC. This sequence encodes CASSLVGGGYTF.

The CDR3 spells CASAAGVQPQHF. The DNA of the CDR3 is TGTGCCAGCGCAGCAGGGGTCCAGCCCCAGCATTTT. The chain carries TRBV28 and TRBJ1-5; the D gene is possibly TRBD1 (6 bases). V gave up 8 bases and J gave up 7 bases, with 12 bases separating them. The CDR3 has 12 amino acids. Germline-derived CDR1 and CDR2 are MDHEN and SYDVKM.

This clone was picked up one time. CDR3 in DNA: TGTGCCAGCAGCTTGGAGGGGACTAGCGGGCCCATTAGGGAGCAGTACTTC. Amino acid sequence: CASSLEGTSGPIREQYF. The V gene is TRBV5-6, the J gene TRBJ2-7; the match to TRBD2 covers 12 bases. Germline CDR1 is SGHDT and CDR2 is YYEEEE. With 0 bases clipped from V and 7 bases from J, the junction kept 11 bases outside the gene matches. The length of the CDR3 is 17 residues. The whole variable domain, remainder taken from reference TRBV5-6 and TRBJ2-7, is DAGVTQSPTHLIKTRGQQVTLRCSPKSGHDTVSWYQQALGQGPQFIFQYYEEEERQRGNFPDRFSGHQFPNYSSELNVNALLLGDSALYLCASSLEGTSGPIREQYFGPGTRLTVT.

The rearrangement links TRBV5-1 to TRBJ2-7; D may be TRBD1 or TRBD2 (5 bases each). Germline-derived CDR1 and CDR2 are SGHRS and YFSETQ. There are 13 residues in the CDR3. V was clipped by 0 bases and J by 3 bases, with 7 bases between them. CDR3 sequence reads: CASSLDGGYEQYV. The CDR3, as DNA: TGCGCCAGCAGCTTGGATGGGGGCTACGAGCAGTACGTC.

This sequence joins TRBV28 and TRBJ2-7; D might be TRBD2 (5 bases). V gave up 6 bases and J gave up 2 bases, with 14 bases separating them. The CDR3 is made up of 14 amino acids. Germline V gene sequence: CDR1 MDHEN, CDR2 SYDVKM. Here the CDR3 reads CASRRPLVPYEQYF. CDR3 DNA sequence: TGTGCCAGCAGAAGGCCACTAGTACCCTACGAGCAGTACTTC.

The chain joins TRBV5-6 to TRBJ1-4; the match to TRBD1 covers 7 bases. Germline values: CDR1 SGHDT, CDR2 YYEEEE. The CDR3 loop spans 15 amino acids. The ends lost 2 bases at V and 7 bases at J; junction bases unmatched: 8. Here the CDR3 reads CASSFQDRRAEKLFF. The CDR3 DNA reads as TGTGCCAGCAGCTTTCAGGACAGGCGAGCTGAAAAACTGTTTTTT.

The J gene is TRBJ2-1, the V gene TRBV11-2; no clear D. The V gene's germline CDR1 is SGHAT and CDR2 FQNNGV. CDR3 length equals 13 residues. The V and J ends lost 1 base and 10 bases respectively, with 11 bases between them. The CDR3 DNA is TGTGCCAGCAGCTTAGTCGCCCGTCAGGAGCAGTTCTTC. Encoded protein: CASSLVARQEQFF.

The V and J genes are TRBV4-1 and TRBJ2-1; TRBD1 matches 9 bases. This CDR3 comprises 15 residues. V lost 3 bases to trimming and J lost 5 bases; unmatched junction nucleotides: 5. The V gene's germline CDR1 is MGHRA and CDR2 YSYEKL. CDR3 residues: CASSHTQGANNEQFF. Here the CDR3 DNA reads TGCGCCAGCAGCCACACACAGGGGGCTAACAATGAGCAGTTCTTC.

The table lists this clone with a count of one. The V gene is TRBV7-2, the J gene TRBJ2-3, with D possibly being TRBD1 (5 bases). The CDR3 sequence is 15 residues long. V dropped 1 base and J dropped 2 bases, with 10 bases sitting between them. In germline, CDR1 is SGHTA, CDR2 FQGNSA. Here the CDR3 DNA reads TGTGCCAGCAGCTTAGAGGGGTGGCCCACAGATACGCAGTATTTT. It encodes CASSLEGWPTDTQYF.

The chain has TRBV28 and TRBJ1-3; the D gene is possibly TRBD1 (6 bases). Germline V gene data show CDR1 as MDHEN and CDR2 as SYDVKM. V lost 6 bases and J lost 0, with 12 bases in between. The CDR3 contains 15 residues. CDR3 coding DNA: TGTGCCAGCAGCCCCGACAGGCGCTCTGGAAACACCATATATTTT. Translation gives CASSPDRRSGNTIYF.